Below, 29 T cell receptor beta chains from the same sample are listed, as sequenced in a study of T cells after yellow fever vaccination. Each CDR3 protein is one row after TCRdb ran MiXCR on the 5' RACE reads. This table has about 630,000 distinct CDR3 sequences, 12% appearing once. The sequencing used PBMCs, collected on the day of the yellow fever booster vaccination. All receptors derive from a man aged 30 to 39 who received the YFV17D yellow fever vaccine.

V usage is TRBV6-1 and J usage is TRBJ2-3, with D hard to call. Germline V gives CDR1 MNHNS, CDR2 SASEGT. V was shortened by 5 bases and J by 1 base, with 19 bases between the two germline ends. There are 17 residues in the CDR3. The CDR3 is CASSPDVWSIGTDTQYF. The DNA for the CDR3 is TGTGCCAGCAGTCCCGATGTTTGGTCGATTGGCACAGATACGCAGTATTTT.

This clonotype was counted between two and nine times. The rearrangement uses TRBV30 and TRBJ2-1; D gene unclear. The CDR3 spans 14 residues. V was clipped by 4 bases and J by 5 bases, with 15 bases between them. Germline V gene lookup returns CDR1 GTSNPN and CDR2 SVGIG (reference sequence). The CDR3 region is CAWTLGAINNEQFF. In DNA, the CDR3 is TGTGCCTGGACATTGGGTGCTATTAACAATGAGCAGTTCTTC.

This chain uses TRBV20-1 with TRBJ1-1; perhaps TRBD1 as D (5 bases). Germline assignment: CDR1 DFQATT and CDR2 SNEGSKA (reference sequence). CDR3 length equals 13 residues. V lost 4 bases, J lost 3 bases, and 12 bases lay in between. In DNA, the CDR3 is TGCAGTGCTACCGCCGGGGCATACACTGAAGCTTTCTTT. Protein: CSATAGAYTEAFF.

In its sample, this clonotype was seen many times. The gene calls are TRBV29-1 and TRBJ1-2, with D uncertain. Germline V gene data show CDR1 as SQVTM and CDR2 as ANQGSEA. V was cut by 1 base and J by 9 bases, with 18 bases left in between. This CDR3 is 14 amino acids long. CDR3: CSVEVGSGWTSYTF. The CDR3 nucleotides are TGCAGCGTTGAAGTTGGGTCAGGTTGGACTAGCTACACCTTC.

The V and J genes are TRBV4-3 and TRBJ2-7; weak D call: TRBD1 (6 bases). This CDR3 region has 14 residues. V was shortened by 3 bases and J by 7 bases, with 16 bases between the two germline ends. Germline-derived CDR1 and CDR2 are LGHNA and YSLEER. CDR3 in amino acids: CASSQGHGVWEQYF. The CDR3 DNA follows: TGCGCCAGCAGCCAGGGACACGGCGTTTGGGAGCAGTACTTC.

V usage is TRBV20-1 and J usage is TRBJ1-2; TRBD1 matches at 10 bases. CDR3 length: 17 residues. CDR1 is DFQATT and CDR2 is SNEGSKA in the germline V gene (reference sequence). The ends lost 7 bases at V and 5 bases at J; junction bases unmatched: 19. CDR3 protein: CSVSTPPDRGLGYGYTF. CDR3 coding DNA: TGCAGTGTCAGCACCCCCCCAGACAGGGGGCTCGGATATGGCTACACCTTC.

The sample holds a few counts of this clonotype. The CDR3 bases are TGCAGTGCTTCTCGGGACAGTTCTCAAGAGACCCAGTACTTC. Its protein product is CSASRDSSQETQYF. The chain joins TRBV20-1 to TRBJ2-5; 7 positions match TRBD1. The length of the CDR3 is 14 residues. Germline CDR1 is DFQATT and CDR2 is SNEGSKA (reference sequence). V lost 5 bases and J lost 2; bases outside the gene matches: 8.

V gene TRBV3-1 combines with J gene TRBJ2-2; D gene ambiguous. V gave up 0 bases and J gave up 7 bases, with 3 bases separating them. The CDR3 consists of 12 residues. In germline, CDR1 is LGHDT, CDR2 YNNKEL (reference sequence). CDR3 DNA sequence: TGTGCCAGCAGCCAAGAAGTCGGGGAGCTGTTTTTT. As protein: CASSQEVGELFF.

V gene TRBV4-3 combines with J gene TRBJ2-1; 10 bases agree with TRBD2. Trimming took 1 base from V and 7 from J; bases not matched to a gene: 4. Germline CDR1 LGHNA, CDR2 YSLEER. The CDR3 is made up of 15 amino acids. CDR3 amino acids: CASSQASGRVNEQFF. In nucleotides, the CDR3 is TGCGCCAGCAGCCAAGCTAGCGGGAGAGTGAATGAGCAGTTCTTC.

This clonotype was recorded many times. This chain links TRBV9 with TRBJ2-4; either TRBD1 or TRBD2 may supply D (6 bases each). Looked up from germline, CDR1 is SGDLS and CDR2 is YYNGEE. The length of the CDR3 is 17 residues. Deletions cut 0 bases from V and 0 bases from J, with 13 bases between. Here the CDR3 DNA reads TGTGCCAGCAGCGTAGATTCTGGGGGGCTAGCCAAAAACATTCAGTACTTC. It yields the protein CASSVDSGGLAKNIQYF.

This chain links TRBV7-9 with TRBJ2-1; possible D gene TRBD1, 6 bases. Trimming stripped 7 bases from V and 4 bases from J, with 14 bases between. The CDR3 is made up of 14 amino acids. Germline CDR1 reads SEHNR; CDR2 reads FQNEAQ (reference sequence). The CDR3: CASTPGQSYNEQFF. The CDR3 coding sequence is TGTGCCAGCACCCCAGGACAGAGTTACAATGAGCAGTTCTTC.

The gene calls are TRBV5-6 and TRBJ2-2; the D call may be TRBD1 or TRBD2 (5 bases each). The ends were cut back, 2 bases at V and 0 bases at J, with 11 bases in the middle. Germline V CDR1 and CDR2: SGHDT, YYEEEE. There are 16 residues in the CDR3. CDR3 DNA sequence: TGTGCCAGCAGCTTACCCTGGGGACCGAACACCGGGGAGCTGTTTTTT. It encodes CASSLPWGPNTGELFF. Drawing the rest from reference TRBV5-6 and TRBJ2-2, the complete variable domain is DAGVTQSPTHLIKTRGQQVTLRCSPKSGHDTVSWYQQALGQGPQFIFQYYEEEERQRGNFPDRFSGHQFPNYSSELNVNALLLGDSALYLCASSLPWGPNTGELFFGEGSRLTVL.

This clonotype was detected only a few times. This chain uses TRBV5-1 with TRBJ2-7, with TRBD2 matching over 7 bases. The CDR3 contains 14 residues. J gave up 5 bases and V 6 bases, and 11 bases lay outside the gene matches. CDR1 and CDR2 from the germline V gene are SGHRS and YFSETQ. For the CDR3, the DNA is TGCGCCAGCAACCAGCGGGGCCTGGACGACGAGCAGTACTTC. Amino acids: CASNQRGLDDEQYF.

CDR3 sequence (DNA): TGCAGTGCGATACCTACCTCTAACACTGAAGCTTTCTTT. Its protein is CSAIPTSNTEAFF. The V gene is TRBV20-1, the J gene TRBJ1-1; D not certain. CDR3 length: 13 residues. CDR1 is DFQATT and CDR2 is SNEGSKA in the germline V gene (reference sequence). The ends were cut back, 6 bases at V and 2 bases at J, with 13 bases in the middle.

This clonotype was found a few times. This rearrangement joins TRBV10-3 to TRBJ2-1; no firm D call. The germline V gene encodes CDR1 ENHRY and CDR2 SYGVKD. Trimming removed 4 bases from V and 10 bases from J, with 14 bases in between. This CDR3 has 13 residues. CDR3 DNA: TGTGCCATCAGTGGCAGAGGACGCCAAGAGCAGTTCTTC. Its translation: CAISGRGRQEQFF.

This clonotype appeared a few times. V gene TRBV5-1 combines with J gene TRBJ2-7; 8 bases agree with TRBD1. The junction had 2 bases not matched to a gene; V was cut back by 3 bases and J by 0 bases. The germline CDR1 and CDR2 sequences are SGHRS and YFSETQ. This CDR3 spans 14 amino acids. The CDR3 here is CASSWGQASYEQYF. The CDR3 region has the DNA TGCGCCAGCAGCTGGGGACAGGCCTCCTACGAGCAGTACTTC.

The chain has TRBV7-2 and TRBJ1-5; D gene unclear. The CDR3 is 12 residues long. Germline values: CDR1 SGHTA, CDR2 FQGNSA. The V and J ends lost 1 base and 9 bases respectively, with 7 bases between them. The CDR3 nucleotides are TGTGCCAGCAGCTTAGGTGCAGGGCCCCAGCATTTT. Amino acids: CASSLGAGPQHF.

This chain connects TRBV20-1 to TRBJ2-3; 7 positions match TRBD2. The CDR3 consists of 16 residues. Trimming at V came to 1 base and at J to 0 bases, leaving 7 bases not matched to a gene. Germline CDR1 and CDR2: DFQATT and SNEGSKA (reference sequence). The CDR3 nucleotides read TGCAGTGCTAGAGCCTTCGGGGACTACAGCACAGATACGCAGTATTTT. Protein: CSARAFGDYSTDTQYF.

V gene TRBV7-8 combines with J gene TRBJ2-1, with D perhaps matching TRBD1 (5 bases). Germline V CDR1 and CDR2: SGHVS, FQNEAQ. Trimming took off 4 bases at V and 6 bases at J, with 16 bases between the two ends. The CDR3 is 15 amino acids. CDR3 in DNA: TGTGCCAGCAGCTGGGGCGACAGCCTGAGCAATGAGCAGTTCTTC. Its protein product is CASSWGDSLSNEQFF.

This chain links TRBV6-6 with TRBJ1-2, with no clear D. The CDR3 contains 12 residues. The V gene's germline CDR1 is MNHNY and CDR2 SVGAGI (reference sequence). V lost 6 bases and J 5 bases, leaving 10 bases between the germline ends. The DNA for the CDR3 is TGTGCCAGCAGACCCGATGAATATGGCTACACCTTC. It codes for CASRPDEYGYTF.

This clonotype was detected a few times. The chain uses TRBV9 and TRBJ2-7, with TRBD1 matching 11 bases. Per germline, CDR1 SGDLS and CDR2 YYNGEE. The CDR3 totals 16 residues. The V segment lost 0 bases and the J segment 3 bases; nucleotides outside the gene matches: 5. The CDR3 region is CASSVGWGQGGYEQYF. CDR3 nucleotide sequence: TGTGCCAGCAGCGTAGGTTGGGGACAGGGGGGCTACGAGCAGTACTTC.

This clonotype appeared a few times. J is TRBJ2-5 and V is TRBV11-1; TRBD2 matches 7 bases. Germline lookup yields CDR1 SGHAT and CDR2 FQDESV (reference sequence). V gave up 5 bases and J gave up 5 bases; unmatched junction bases: 20. This CDR3 is built from 18 residues. The CDR3 DNA is TGTGCCAGCAGCCAATCGAGGCGGGAGTTCAGGTTTGGTGAGACCCAGTACTTC. Translating gives CASSQSRREFRFGETQYF.

The CDR3 DNA sequence: TGTGCCAGTAGTATATGGGGTGGAAAAGATCAGCCCCAGCATTTT. Translating gives CASSIWGGKDQPQHF. The chain uses TRBV19 and TRBJ1-5; D ambiguous. Trimming took 2 bases from V and 5 from J, leaving 13 bases between them. The germline CDR1 and CDR2 sequences are LNHDA and SQIVND (reference sequence). There are 15 residues in the CDR3.

The CDR3 DNA is TGTGCCATCAGTGAAGGGGACAGGGGGGAGACCCAGTACTTC. Translating it yields CAISEGDRGETQYF. V and J are TRBV10-3 and TRBJ2-5, with 11 nucleotides matching TRBD1. Germline values: CDR1 ENHRY, CDR2 SYGVKD. Germline trimming cut 3 bases from V and 5 bases from J; bases unmatched to any gene: 2. CDR3 length equals 14 residues.

V gene TRBV29-1 combines with J gene TRBJ2-7; D ambiguous. V dropped 2 bases and J dropped 3 bases, with 11 bases sitting between them. Germline CDR1 reads SQVTM; CDR2 reads ANQGSEA. This CDR3 has 13 residues. The CDR3 spells CSVEKEWGYEQYF. CDR3 nucleotides: TGCAGCGTTGAAAAGGAATGGGGCTACGAGCAGTACTTC.

This clonotype came up many times. The genes are TRBV5-1 and TRBJ2-1; no clear D. Germline loops: CDR1 SGHRS, CDR2 YFSETQ. The CDR3 has 15 amino acids. Trimming cost V 4 bases and J 0 bases, with 11 bases left between them. The CDR3 DNA sequence: TGCGCCAGCAGCCCCGGTGGTGACTCCTACAATGAGCAGTTCTTC. As protein: CASSPGGDSYNEQFF. Based on the CDR3 plus reference TRBV5-1 and TRBJ2-1, the full variable domain is KAGVTQTPRYLIKTRGQQVTLSCSPISGHRSVSWYQQTPGQGLQFLFEYFSETQRNKGNFPGRFSGRQFSNSRSEMNVSTLELGDSALYLCASSPGGDSYNEQFFGPGTRLTVL.

This sequence joins TRBV19 and TRBJ2-7; no reliable D call. Germline CDR1 LNHDA, CDR2 SQIVND (reference sequence). This CDR3 spans 12 amino acids. V was cut by 3 bases and J by 5 bases, with 8 bases left in between. CDR3 in amino acids: CASSMDSHEQYF. As DNA, the CDR3 is TGTGCCAGTAGTATGGATAGTCACGAGCAGTACTTC.

The CDR3 loop is CASTAASSDTQYF. In DNA, the CDR3 is TGTGCCAGCACGGCGGCATCATCAGATACGCAGTATTTT. This chain links TRBV6-1 with TRBJ2-3, with D hard to call. Germline V lookup: CDR1 MNHNS, CDR2 SASEGT. With 7 bases removed from V and 4 bases from J, the gap between germline ends came to 12 bases. This CDR3 has 13 amino acids.

This clonotype was detected a few times. V gene TRBV7-9 combines with J gene TRBJ2-1, with TRBD1 matching over 8 bases. The CDR3 contains 12 residues. Germline V gene data show CDR1 as SEHNR and CDR2 as FQNEAQ (reference sequence). Unmatched junction bases numbered 1, after V lost 6 bases and J lost 6 bases. In DNA, the CDR3 is TGTGCCAGCAGGCAGGGGGCCAATGAGCAGTTCTTC. Its protein product is CASRQGANEQFF.